These 22 T cell receptor beta chains originate from one sample sequenced in a study of blood T cell repertoires in COVID-19. Sequencing used immunoSEQ multiplex PCR; TCRdb keeps in-frame clones, though not all of them. Among tens of thousands of clones listed, under 80% were seen once. Sequences were obtained from PBMCs or T cells enriched from blood (not recorded which). These receptors all come from a woman aged 55-69 years who had been exposed to COVID-19.

This chain links TRBV7-4 with TRBJ2-2; TRBD2 matches 11 bases. The CDR3 contains 20 residues. Germline lookup yields CDR1 SGHVT and CDR2 SQSDAQ. V lost 5 bases and J lost 1; bases outside the gene matches: 15. DNA of the CDR3: TGTGCCAGCAGCCTCCAGGTCCCCTTTAGCGGGAGGGGGAACACCGGGGAGCTGTTTTTT. This codes for CASSLQVPFSGRGNTGELFF.

This clone turned up a few times. This rearrangement joins TRBV6-5 to TRBJ1-5; no reliable D call. V lost 5 bases, J lost 3 bases, and 11 bases lay in between. CDR3 size: 14 residues. Per germline, CDR1 MNHEY and CDR2 SVGAGI. CDR3 DNA sequence: TGTGCCAGCAGTCGGTCAGGACTCAATCAGCCCCAGCATTTT. Its translation is CASSRSGLNQPQHF.

This clone appeared a few times. The chain employs TRBV7-2 and TRBJ2-7; TRBD2 agrees at 7 bases. The CDR3 length is 16 residues. Germline V gives CDR1 SGHTA, CDR2 FQGNSA. V shed 5 bases, J shed 3 bases, and the junction held 13 bases outside the gene matches. CDR3 loop: CASSADVGGSGYEQYF. CDR3 nucleotide sequence: TGTGCCAGCAGCGCGGATGTGGGCGGGAGCGGCTACGAGCAGTACTTC.

The chain links TRBV28 to TRBJ1-3, with a weak D call TRBD1 (5 bases). This CDR3 has 14 amino acids. CDR1 and CDR2 (germline): MDHEN, SYDVKM. V lost 5 bases to trimming and J lost 6 bases, with 14 bases between them. CDR3 residues: CASSGGARVNTIYF. CDR3 nucleotides: TGTGCCAGCAGTGGAGGGGCCAGAGTAAACACCATATATTTT.

This clone was recorded once. V gene TRBV10-2 combines with J gene TRBJ2-5; TRBD2 agrees at 7 bases. There are 14 residues in the CDR3. With 8 bases clipped from V and 4 bases from J, the junction kept 10 bases outside the gene matches. Germline V gives CDR1 WSHSY, CDR2 SAAADI. CDR3 protein: CASGGVRGGETQYF. CDR3 in DNA: TGCGCCAGCGGGGGGGTGAGGGGAGGAGAGACCCAGTACTTC.

There are a few counts of this clone. The rearrangement uses TRBV7-9 and TRBJ2-7, with TRBD1 as a possible D gene (6 bases). Germline V gene lookup returns CDR1 SEHNR and CDR2 FQNEAQ (reference sequence). CDR3 length: 17 residues. The germline V and J ends were trimmed by 5 bases and 1 base, with 21 bases remaining between them. CDR3 protein: CASSRDPGTTSSYEQYF. For the CDR3, the DNA is TGTGCCAGCAGCCGGGACCCCGGGACAACAAGTTCCTACGAGCAGTACTTC.

This clone showed up just once. This rearrangement joins TRBV6-2 or TRBV6-3 to TRBJ1-2; possible D gene TRBD1, 5 bases. V was shortened by 5 bases and J by 8 bases, with 15 bases between the two germline ends. CDR1 and CDR2 (germline): MNHEY, SVGEGT. CDR3 size: 13 residues. As DNA, the CDR3 is TGTGCCAGCAGTAACCCAGGGTTTCGCGGCTACACCTTC. As protein: CASSNPGFRGYTF.

This clone was seen a few times. V and J are TRBV27 and TRBJ2-1; 9 bases are a match to TRBD2. The CDR3 has 14 amino acids. Unmatched junction bases numbered 8, after V lost 5 bases and J lost 9 bases. Germline V gene lookup returns CDR1 MNHEY and CDR2 SMNVEV (reference sequence). CDR3 loop: CASSRTSELGEQFF. The CDR3 coding sequence is TGTGCCAGCAGTCGGACTAGCGAGTTGGGTGAGCAGTTCTTC.

This clone was found a few times. This rearrangement joins TRBV7-2 to TRBJ2-7; D is ambiguous. V lost 1 base and J 0 bases, leaving 10 bases between the germline ends. This CDR3 spans 15 amino acids. Germline V lookup: CDR1 SGHTA, CDR2 FQGNSA. CDR3: CASSLDAASSYEQYF. The DNA for the CDR3 is TGTGCCAGCAGCTTAGATGCGGCAAGCTCCTACGAGCAGTACTTC. Full variable domain (outside the CDR3, taken from reference TRBV7-2 and TRBJ2-7): GAGVSQSPSNKVTEKGKDVELRCDPISGHTALYWYRQSLGQGLEFLIYFQGNSAPDKSGLPSDRFSAERTGGSVSTLTIQRTQQEDSAVYLCASSLDAASSYEQYFGPGTRLTVT.

The J gene is TRBJ2-7, the V gene TRBV4-3; D call uncertain. Germline-derived CDR1 and CDR2 are LGHNA and YSLEER. This CDR3 has 11 residues. The V gene lost 1 base and the J gene lost 6 bases, with 4 bases spanning the gap. CDR3 nucleotides: TGCGCCAGCAGCCAAGGACTCGAGCAGTACTTC. It yields the protein CASSQGLEQYF.

The chain joins TRBV6-5 to TRBJ1-6, with D tentatively TRBD1 (6 bases). The V gene's germline CDR1 is MNHEY and CDR2 SVGAGI. V was trimmed by 6 bases and J by 5 bases, leaving 11 bases between them. The CDR3 is 14 residues long. DNA for the CDR3: TGTGCCAGCAGGGACAGCGCAAATAATTCACCCCTCCACTTT. It codes for CASRDSANNSPLHF.

The gene calls are TRBV28 and TRBJ1-5, with unresolved D. V was clipped by 10 bases and J by 15 bases, with 22 bases between them. Germline assignment: CDR1 MDHEN and CDR2 SYDVKM. This CDR3 is 12 amino acids long. CDR3 coding DNA: TGTGCCACCTCCAGGTGGGAGGTTTTGTCGCATTTT. This codes for CATSRWEVLSHF.

The CDR3 here is CASSFGLAAGLGETQYF. As DNA, the CDR3 is TGTGCCAGCAGCTTCGGGCTAGCGGCGGGGCTAGGGGAGACCCAGTACTTC. The chain has TRBV7-2 and TRBJ2-5; 7 positions agree with TRBD2. This CDR3 is 17 amino acids long. CDR1 is SGHTA and CDR2 is FQGNSA in the germline V gene. Unmatched junction bases numbered 15, after V lost 3 bases and J lost 5 bases.

This chain uses TRBV21-1 with TRBJ2-1; the table's D call TRBD1 went unverified against the DNA. TRBV21-1 is classified as a pseudogene. The CDR3 runs to 15 residues. CDR3 loop: CASSKTPDSSNEQFF. CDR3 sequence (DNA): TGTGCCAGCAGCAAAACCCCGGACAGCTCGAATGAGCAGTTCTTC.

The CDR3 protein is CASSHIDTSGNTIYF. Here the CDR3 DNA reads TGCGCCAGCAGCCATATTGACACATCTGGAAACACCATATATTTT. The rearrangement links TRBV4-1 to TRBJ1-3; D gene unclear. Trimming stripped 3 bases from V and 1 base from J, with 10 bases between. CDR1 is MGHRA, CDR2 YSYEKL, per germline. The CDR3 is 15 residues long.

The rearrangement links TRBV2 to TRBJ1-2; D is undetermined. This CDR3 comprises 12 residues. CDR1 and CDR2 from the germline V gene are SNHLY and FYNNEI. Trimming shortened V by 6 bases and J by 2 bases, and 7 bases separated the two germline ends. This CDR3 reads CASRSENYGYTF. The DNA of the CDR3 is TGTGCCAGCAGGTCAGAAAACTATGGCTACACCTTC.

This clone was recorded a few times. The chain is built from TRBV12-3 or TRBV12-4 and TRBJ2-1; tentatively, D is TRBD1 (5 bases). The CDR3 is 13 amino acids. The V gene lost 4 bases and the J gene lost 3 bases, with 7 bases spanning the gap. CDR3 region: CASSWGGYNEQFF. CDR3 nucleotides: TGTGCCAGCAGTTGGGGCGGCTACAATGAGCAGTTCTTC.

This clone has just a few counts. J is TRBJ2-7 and V is TRBV18; TRBD2 is a possible D gene (6 bases). The CDR3 loop spans 14 amino acids. Trimming shortened V by 4 bases and J by 0 bases, and 10 bases separated the two germline ends. The germline V gene has CDR1 KGHSH and CDR2 LQKENI. CDR3 coding DNA: TGTGCCAGCTCACGTGCCGGGAGCTCCTACGAGCAGTACTTC. It yields the protein CASSRAGSSYEQYF.

This clone was observed a handful of times. The gene calls are TRBV11-2 and TRBJ2-7; TRBD1 matches at 7 bases. With V trimmed by 5 bases and J by 4 bases, 14 bases remained unmatched. Germline V gives CDR1 SGHAT, CDR2 FQNNGV. The CDR3 has 16 residues. The CDR3 spells CASSPISRQGRYEQYF. CDR3 nucleotides: TGTGCCAGCAGCCCCATTTCCCGACAGGGCAGGTACGAGCAGTACTTC.

The chain uses TRBV28 and TRBJ2-7; 8 bases are shared with TRBD1. V shed 6 bases, J shed 6 bases, and the junction held 13 bases outside the gene matches. In germline, CDR1 is MDHEN, CDR2 SYDVKM. The CDR3 has 15 residues. Here the CDR3 reads CASSRPYRGFGEQYF. CDR3 bases: TGTGCCAGCAGCCGTCCTTACAGGGGGTTCGGCGAGCAGTACTTC. Drawing the rest from reference TRBV28 and TRBJ2-7, the complete variable domain is DVKVTQSSRYLVKRTGEKVFLECVQDMDHENMFWYRQDPGLGLRLIYFSYDVKMKEKGDIPEGYSVSREKKERFSLILESASTNQTSMYLCASSRPYRGFGEQYFGPGTRLTVT.

This clone was recorded once. V usage is TRBV11-2 and J usage is TRBJ1-6; a possible D gene is TRBD1 (5 bases). Per the germline V gene, CDR1 is SGHAT and CDR2 is FQNNGV. Between the trimmed V and J ends, which lost 3 bases and 9 bases, there was a span of 6 bases. The CDR3 is 12 residues long. This CDR3 reads CASSFGGSPLHF. The CDR3 DNA follows: TGTGCCAGCAGCTTCGGGGGTTCACCCCTCCACTTT.

The chain combines TRBV10-2 with TRBJ2-7; the match to TRBD2 covers 7 bases. From germline, CDR1 is WSHSY and CDR2 SAAADI. This CDR3 region has 16 residues. Losses at the gene ends were 6 bases for V and 3 bases for J; bases not matched to a gene: 14. In DNA form, the CDR3 reads TGCGCCAGCAGACCTACCCCGGGAGGTCTATACTACGAGCAGTACTTC. Protein product: CASRPTPGGLYYEQYF.